The sequence of this T cell receptor (beta chain) was determined in a study of blood T cell repertoires in COVID-19. Background on the study: Samples of COVID-19 (acute and convalescent) were obtained from the United States, Italy and Spain. The cDNA or gDNA used as material had been derived from T cells, B-cell-depleted T cells, or PBMCs.

Germline loops: CDR1 SGHDT, CDR2 YYEEEE. V shed 5 bases and J shed 2 bases, with 16 bases lying between them. The CDR3 runs 15 residues. Authors' methods: Amplification with reference gene primers provided the estimates of nucleated cell counts. Assay: immunoSEQ multiplex PCR; the TCRdb copy retains only in-frame clones and omits some. V and J calls and clone size follow that table, whereas D and trimming were derived from the DNA. The data contain about 300,000 clones, 83% of them seen just once; the ten biggest clones take up around 1.2%. The TCR sequence derives from a woman aged 50 to 60 with acute or convalescent COVID-19. Material for sequencing was peripheral blood. J is TRBJ2-5 and V is TRBV5-6; the D gene is possibly TRBD1 (6 bases). The CDR3 spells CASRRRQGSQETQYF. In DNA form, the CDR3 reads TGTGCCAGCAGAAGAAGGCAGGGGTCTCAAGAGACCCAGTACTTC. Variable domain in full (rest from reference TRBV5-6 and TRBJ2-5): DAGVTQSPTHLIKTRGQQVTLRCSPKSGHDTVSWYQQALGQGPQFIFQYYEEEERQRGNFPDRFSGHQFPNYSSELNVNALLLGDSALYLCASRRRQGSQETQYFGPGTRLLVL.